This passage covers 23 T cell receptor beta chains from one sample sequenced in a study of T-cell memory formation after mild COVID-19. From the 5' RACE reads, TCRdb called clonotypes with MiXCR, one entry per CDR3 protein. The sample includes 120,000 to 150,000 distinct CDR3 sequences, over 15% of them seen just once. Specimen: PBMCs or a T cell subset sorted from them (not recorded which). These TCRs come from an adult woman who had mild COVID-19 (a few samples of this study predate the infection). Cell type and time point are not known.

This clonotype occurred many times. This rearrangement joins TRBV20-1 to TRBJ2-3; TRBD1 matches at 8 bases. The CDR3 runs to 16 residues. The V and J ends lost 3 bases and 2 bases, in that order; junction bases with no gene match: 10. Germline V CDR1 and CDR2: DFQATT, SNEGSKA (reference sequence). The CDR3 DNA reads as TGCAGTGCTAGGTCAGGGGGCGGAGCGGTCACAGATACGCAGTATTTT. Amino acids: CSARSGGGAVTDTQYF.

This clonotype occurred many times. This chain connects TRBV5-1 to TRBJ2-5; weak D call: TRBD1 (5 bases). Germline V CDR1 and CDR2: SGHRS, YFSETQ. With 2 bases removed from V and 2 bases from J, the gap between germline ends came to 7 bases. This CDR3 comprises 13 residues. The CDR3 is CASSFPGQETQYF. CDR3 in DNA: TGCGCCAGCAGCTTCCCAGGGCAAGAGACCCAGTACTTC.

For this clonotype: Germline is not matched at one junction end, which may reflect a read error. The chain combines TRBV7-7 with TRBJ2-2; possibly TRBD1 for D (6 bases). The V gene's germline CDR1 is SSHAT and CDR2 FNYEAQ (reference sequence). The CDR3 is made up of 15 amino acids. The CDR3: CASSQGLTVTGELFF. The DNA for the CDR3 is TGTGCTAGCAGTCAGGGGTTAACCGTTACCGGGGAGCTGTTTTTT.

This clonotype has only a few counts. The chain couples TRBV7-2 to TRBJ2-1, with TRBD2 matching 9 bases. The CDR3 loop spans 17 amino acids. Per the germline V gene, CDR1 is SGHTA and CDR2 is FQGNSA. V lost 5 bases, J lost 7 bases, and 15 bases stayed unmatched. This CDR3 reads CASSRYGRGGLGNEQFF. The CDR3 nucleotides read TGTGCCAGCAGCCGATACGGGCGGGGGGGCCTTGGAAATGAGCAGTTCTTC.

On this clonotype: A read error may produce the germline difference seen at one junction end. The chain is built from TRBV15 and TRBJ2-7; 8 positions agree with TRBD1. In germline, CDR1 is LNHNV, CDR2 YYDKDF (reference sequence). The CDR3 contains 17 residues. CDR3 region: CAASRDGGQGSLGEQYF. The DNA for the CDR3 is TGTGCCGCCAGCAGAGACGGAGGACAGGGCAGCCTTGGGGAGCAGTACTTC.

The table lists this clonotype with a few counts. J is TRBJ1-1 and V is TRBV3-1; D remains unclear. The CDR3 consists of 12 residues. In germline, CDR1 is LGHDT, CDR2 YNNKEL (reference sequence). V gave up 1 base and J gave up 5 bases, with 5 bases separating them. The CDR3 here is CASSQARTEAFF. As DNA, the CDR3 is TGTGCCAGCAGCCAAGCAAGGACTGAAGCTTTCTTT.

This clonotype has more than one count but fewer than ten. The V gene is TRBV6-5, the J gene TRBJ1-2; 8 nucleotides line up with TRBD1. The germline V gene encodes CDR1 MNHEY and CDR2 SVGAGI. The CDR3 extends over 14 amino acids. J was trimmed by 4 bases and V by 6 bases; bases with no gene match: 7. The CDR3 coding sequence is TGTGCCAGCAGGGACAGGGAGGCGGGCTATGGCTACACCTTC. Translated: CASRDREAGYGYTF.

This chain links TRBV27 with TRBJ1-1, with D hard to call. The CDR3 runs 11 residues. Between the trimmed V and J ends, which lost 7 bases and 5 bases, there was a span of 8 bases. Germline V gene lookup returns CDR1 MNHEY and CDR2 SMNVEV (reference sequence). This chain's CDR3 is CASIGWTEAFF. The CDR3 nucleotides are TGTGCCAGCATTGGGTGGACTGAAGCTTTCTTT.

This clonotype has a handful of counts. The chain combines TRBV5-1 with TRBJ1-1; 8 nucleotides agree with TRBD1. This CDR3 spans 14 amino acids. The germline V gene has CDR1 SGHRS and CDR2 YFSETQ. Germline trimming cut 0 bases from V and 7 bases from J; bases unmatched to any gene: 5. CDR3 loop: CASSLAPGGNEAFF. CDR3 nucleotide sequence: TGCGCCAGCAGCTTGGCCCCAGGGGGCAATGAAGCTTTCTTT.

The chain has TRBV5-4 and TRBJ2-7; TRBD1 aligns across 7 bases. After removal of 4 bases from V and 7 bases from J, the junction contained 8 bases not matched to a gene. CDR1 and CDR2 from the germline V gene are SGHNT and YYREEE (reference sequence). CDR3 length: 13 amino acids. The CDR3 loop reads CASSRDRLGEQYF. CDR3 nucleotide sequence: TGTGCCAGCAGCCGGGACAGATTGGGGGAGCAGTACTTC.

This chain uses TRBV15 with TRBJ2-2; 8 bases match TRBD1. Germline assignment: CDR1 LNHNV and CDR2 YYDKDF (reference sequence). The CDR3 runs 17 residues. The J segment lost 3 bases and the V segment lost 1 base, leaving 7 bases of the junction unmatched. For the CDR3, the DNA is TGTGCCACCAGCAGAGGGCAGGGGGCGCGGGACACCGGGGAGCTGTTTTTT. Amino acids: CATSRGQGARDTGELFF.

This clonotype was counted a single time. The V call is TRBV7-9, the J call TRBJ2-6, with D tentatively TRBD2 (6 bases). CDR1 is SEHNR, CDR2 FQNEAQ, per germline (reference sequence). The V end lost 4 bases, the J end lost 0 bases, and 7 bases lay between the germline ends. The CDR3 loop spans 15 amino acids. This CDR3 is CASSSGDSGANVLTF. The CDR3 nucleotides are TGTGCCAGCAGCTCGGGGGACTCTGGGGCCAACGTCCTGACTTTC. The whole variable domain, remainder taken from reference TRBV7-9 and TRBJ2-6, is DTGVSQNPRHKITKRGQNVTFRCDPISEHNRLYWYRQTLGQGPEFLTYFQNEAQLEKSRLLSDRFSAERPKGSFSTLEIQRTEQGDSAMYLCASSSGDSGANVLTFGAGSRLTVL.

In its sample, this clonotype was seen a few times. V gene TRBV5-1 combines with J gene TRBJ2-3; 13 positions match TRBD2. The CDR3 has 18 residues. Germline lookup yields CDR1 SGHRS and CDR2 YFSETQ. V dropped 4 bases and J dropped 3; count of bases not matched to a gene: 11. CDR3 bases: TGCGCCAGCAGCGAACTAGATGGGACTAGCGGGATGACAGATACGCAGTATTTT. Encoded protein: CASSELDGTSGMTDTQYF.

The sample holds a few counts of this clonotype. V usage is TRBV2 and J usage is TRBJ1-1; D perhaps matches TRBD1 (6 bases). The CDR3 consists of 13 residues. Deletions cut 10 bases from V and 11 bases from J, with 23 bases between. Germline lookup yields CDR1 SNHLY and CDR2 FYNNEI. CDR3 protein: CATRGDPPIYAFF. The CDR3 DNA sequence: TGTGCCACTAGGGGGGATCCACCCATTTATGCTTTCTTT. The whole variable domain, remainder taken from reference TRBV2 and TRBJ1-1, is EPEVTQTPSHQVTQMGQEVILRCVPISNHLYFYWYRQILGQKVEFLVSFYNNEISEKSEIFDDQFSVERPDGSNFTLKIRSTKLEDSAMYFCATRGDPPIYAFFGQGTRLTVV.

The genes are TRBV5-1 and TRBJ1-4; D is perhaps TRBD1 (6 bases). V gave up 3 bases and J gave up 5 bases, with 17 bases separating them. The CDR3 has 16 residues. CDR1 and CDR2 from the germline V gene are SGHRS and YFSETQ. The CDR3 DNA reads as TGCGCCAGCAGCTCTGGAGGGGGACCCCAAAATGAAAAACTGTTTTTT. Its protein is CASSSGGGPQNEKLFF. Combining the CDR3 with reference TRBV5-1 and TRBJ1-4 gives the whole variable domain KAGVTQTPRYLIKTRGQQVTLSCSPISGHRSVSWYQQTPGQGLQFLFEYFSETQRNKGNFPGRFSGRQFSNSRSEMNVSTLELGDSALYLCASSSGGGPQNEKLFFGSGTQLSVL.

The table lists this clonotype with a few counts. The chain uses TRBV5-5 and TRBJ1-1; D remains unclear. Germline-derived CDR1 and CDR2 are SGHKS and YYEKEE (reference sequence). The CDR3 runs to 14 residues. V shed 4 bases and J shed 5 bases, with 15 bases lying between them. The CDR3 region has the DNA TGTGCCAGCAGCCCCCGGCTTTCGCGAACTGAAGCTTTCTTT. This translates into CASSPRLSRTEAFF.

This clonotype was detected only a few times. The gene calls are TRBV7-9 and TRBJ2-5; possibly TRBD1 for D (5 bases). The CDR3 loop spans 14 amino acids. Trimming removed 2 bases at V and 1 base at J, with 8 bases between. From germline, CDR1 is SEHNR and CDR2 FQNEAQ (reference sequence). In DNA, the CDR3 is TGTGCCAGCAGCTTACAGGGTCCCCAAGAGACCCAGTACTTC. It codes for CASSLQGPQETQYF.

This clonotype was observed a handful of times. The CDR3 sequence: CASSFRDRGGGYTF. CDR3 nucleotides: TGTGCCAGCAGTTTCAGGGACAGGGGAGGTGGCTACACCTTC. V is TRBV12-3 or TRBV12-4 and J is TRBJ1-2; 10 positions agree with TRBD1. J lost 7 bases, V lost 3 bases, and 5 bases had no gene match. This CDR3 contains 14 residues.

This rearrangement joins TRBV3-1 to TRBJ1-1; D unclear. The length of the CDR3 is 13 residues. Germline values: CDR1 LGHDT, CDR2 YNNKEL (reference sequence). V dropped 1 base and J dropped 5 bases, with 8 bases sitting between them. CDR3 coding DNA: TGTGCCAGCAGCCAAGTGGAGAGAACTGAAGCTTTCTTT. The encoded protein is CASSQVERTEAFF.

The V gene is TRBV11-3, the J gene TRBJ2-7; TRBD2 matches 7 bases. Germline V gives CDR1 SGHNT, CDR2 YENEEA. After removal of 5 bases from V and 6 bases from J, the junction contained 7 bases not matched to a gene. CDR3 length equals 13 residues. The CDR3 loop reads CASSRGREGEQYF. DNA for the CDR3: TGTGCCAGCAGCCGGGGGAGGGAAGGCGAGCAGTACTTC.

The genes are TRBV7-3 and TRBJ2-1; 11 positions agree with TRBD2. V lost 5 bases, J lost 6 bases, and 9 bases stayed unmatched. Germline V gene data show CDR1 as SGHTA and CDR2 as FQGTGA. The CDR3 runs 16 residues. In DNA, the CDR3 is TGTGCCAGCAGCCCCTACGTAGCGGGGGGGCCCAATGAGCAGTTCTTC. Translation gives CASSPYVAGGPNEQFF.

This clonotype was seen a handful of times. CDR3 amino acids: CASSLVRGLGTEAFF. The CDR3 coding sequence is TGTGCCAGCAGCTTAGTTAGGGGGCTGGGCACTGAAGCTTTCTTT. The V and J genes are TRBV7-8 and TRBJ1-1; TRBD1 aligns across 7 bases. CDR1 and CDR2 (germline): SGHVS, FQNEAQ. This CDR3 comprises 15 residues. With V trimmed by 1 base and J by 4 bases, 6 bases remained unmatched.

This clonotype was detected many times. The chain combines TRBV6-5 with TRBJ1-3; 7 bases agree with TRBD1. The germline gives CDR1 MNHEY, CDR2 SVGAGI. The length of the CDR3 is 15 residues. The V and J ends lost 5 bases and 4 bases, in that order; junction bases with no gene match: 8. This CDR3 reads CASSRTTGFGNTIYF. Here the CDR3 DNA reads TGTGCCAGCAGTCGCACGACAGGGTTCGGAAACACCATATATTTT.